This section outlines one TCR beta chain sequence together with its context. This sample is drawn from a study of technical replicates of blood from a handful of donors. Germline V CDR1 and CDR2: LNHDA, SQIVND (reference sequence). V gave up 7 bases and J gave up 7 bases; unmatched junction bases: 5. The CDR3 is 14 residues long. Only in-frame clones appear in the TCRdb table, and some are missing; sequencing was by immunoSEQ multiplex PCR. This sample has tens of thousands of clones; roughly 97% occur once, and the top ten carry about 0.34%. The source is a human donor in good health. The chain couples TRBV19 to TRBJ2-1, with 12 bases that match TRBD2. The sample taken for sequencing was T cells isolated from PBMCs. For the CDR3, the DNA is TGTGCCAGTACCCGACTAGCGGGAGAGAATGAGCAGTTCTTC. It codes for CASTRLAGENEQFF.